The 8 T cell receptor beta chains below all came from one sample that was sequenced in a study of CD8 T cells in ankylosing spondylitis. MiXCR, run by TCRdb on the 5' RACE reads, gives a single entry per CDR3 protein. This table has around 250,000 distinct CDR3 sequences, roughly 32% appearing once. Input material: blood, either unsorted or a sorted T cell fraction (not recorded which). All receptors derive from a male donor with ankylosing spondylitis or in good health (not recorded which).

The chain couples TRBV25-1 to TRBJ2-3, with 7 positions matching TRBD2. The V segment lost 3 bases and the J segment 1 base; nucleotides outside the gene matches: 7. The germline CDR1 and CDR2 sequences are MGHDK and SYGVNS. The CDR3 extends over 16 amino acids. The CDR3 DNA reads TGTGCCAGCAGTGACGGGGGGTATTCCGGCACAGATACGCAGTATTTT. Translated, it gives CASSDGGYSGTDTQYF.

This clonotype turned up a few times. The V and J genes are TRBV10-3 and TRBJ2-1; D call uncertain. Trimming left V 3 bases short and J 9 bases short, with 12 bases between. Germline V gives CDR1 ENHRY, CDR2 SYGVKD. The CDR3 is made up of 13 amino acids. CDR3 coding DNA: TGTGCCATCAGTGACTTCGGAAGTGCTGAGCAGTTCTTC. Translated: CAISDFGSAEQFF.

The chain combines TRBV20-1 with TRBJ1-6; 9 bases match TRBD1. With V trimmed by 1 base and J by 7 bases, 5 bases remained unmatched. Per the germline V gene, CDR1 is DFQATT and CDR2 is SNEGSKA (reference sequence). The length of the CDR3 is 15 residues. The CDR3 protein is CSARVSGQGNSPLHF. For the CDR3, the DNA is TGCAGTGCTAGAGTCTCTGGACAGGGGAATTCACCCCTCCACTTT.

The rearrangement uses TRBV6-5 and TRBJ2-2; D not resolved. The V end lost 1 base, the J end lost 8 bases, and 8 bases lay between the germline ends. Germline values: CDR1 MNHEY, CDR2 SVGAGI. The CDR3 loop spans 13 amino acids. The CDR3 nucleotides read TGTGCCAGCAGTTACTACCCCCCGGGGGAGCTGTTTTTT. It codes for CASSYYPPGELFF.

The CDR3 region has the DNA TGCAGCGTGGTGACAGGGAGGAACACTGAAGCTTTCTTT. Translation gives CSVVTGRNTEAFF. The chain combines TRBV29-1 with TRBJ1-1; the match to TRBD1 covers 7 bases. The germline CDR1 and CDR2 sequences are SQVTM and ANQGSEA. V shed 6 bases and J 1 base; nucleotides not matched to a gene: 5. The CDR3 has 13 residues.

This rearrangement joins TRBV10-3 to TRBJ2-1, with 7 nucleotides matching TRBD1. The trim removed 3 bases at V and 2 bases at J, leaving 10 bases unmatched. CDR1 and CDR2 from the germline V gene are ENHRY and SYGVKD. The CDR3 contains 17 residues. The CDR3 bases are TGTGCCATCAGTGATCCTGACAGGGTGGCCGCCTACAATGAGCAGTTCTTC. The encoded protein is CAISDPDRVAAYNEQFF.

This clonotype was recorded a few times. CDR3 sequence (DNA): TGTGCCAGCAGTTACTCATCAACGGACATGTCCTACGAGCAGTACTTC. It is translated as CASSYSSTDMSYEQYF. V and J are TRBV6-5 and TRBJ2-7; D possibly corresponds to TRBD1 (5 bases). This CDR3 is built from 16 residues. Trimming took off 0 bases at V and 1 base at J, with 13 bases between the two ends. Germline CDR1 is MNHEY and CDR2 is SVGAGI.

The chain recombines TRBV3-1 with TRBJ2-5; a weak D match, TRBD1 (5 bases). V lost 1 base and J lost 1, with 7 bases in between. CDR3 length equals 14 residues. CDR1 and CDR2 from the germline V gene are LGHDT and YNNKEL (reference sequence). In DNA form, the CDR3 reads TGTGCCAGCAGCCAAGCACAGGCCCAAGAGACCCAGTACTTC. Translation: CASSQAQAQETQYF.